The rows below give T cell receptor beta chains drawn from one sample of a study of identical twins. TCRdb reanalysed the 5' RACE reads using MiXCR and keeps one entry per CDR3 protein. The data show 1.5 million to 2 million distinct CDR3 sequences, under 35% seen once. The sequencing input was cord blood. These receptors were collected from a newborn girl in good health. Both conserved end residues are part of each CDR3. Each record gives: CDR3 length, clone size, J gene, V gene, D gene, CDR3 DNA, CDR3 protein. The D gene is left open where the match is weak. Rows give clone size only sometimes, using once, few, many, or a class for an expanded clone.

16,.,TRBJ2-1,TRBV7-2,TRBD1,TGTGCCAGCAGCTTAGGGACAGGGATCTTGGGGAATGAGCAGTTCTTC,CASSLGTGILGNEQFF
21,.,TRBJ2-4,TRBV4-2,.,TGTGCCAGCAGTCAAGGGTCCCCGGGGAACTCACTTCTTCTAGCCAAAAACATTCAGTACTTC,CASSQGSPGNSLLLAKNIQYF
16,.,TRBJ2-1,TRBV4-1,TRBD2,TGCGCCAGCAGCCCAACTAGCGGACCCCTCTACAATGAGCAGTTCTTC,CASSPTSGPLYNEQFF
16,.,TRBJ1-5,TRBV3-1,.,TGTGCCAGCAGCCAAGGGTTGCGCAGGGGCAATCAGCCCCAGCATTTT,CASSQGLRRGNQPQHF
13,.,TRBJ2-1,TRBV7-2,.,TGTGCCGGCAGCTCGCCCTATAAAAATGAGCAGTTCTTC,CAGSSPYKNEQFF
15,.,TRBJ2-1,TRBV27,.,TGTGCCAGCAGTTTAGGGGGACAAACTTACAATGAGCAGTTCTTC,CASSLGGQTYNEQFF
13,many,TRBJ1-1,TRBV20-1,.,TGCAGCGCTAGGACAGATTTGAACACTGAAGCTTTCTTT,CSARTDLNTEAFF
14,many,TRBJ1-5,TRBV7-2,.,TGTGCCAGCAGCTTAGACAGTTTCAATCAGCCCCAGCATTTT,CASSLDSFNQPQHF
15,.,TRBJ1-2,TRBV27,TRBD1,TGTGCCAGCAGTTTGGACAGGTTAGCTAACTATGGCTACACCTTC,CASSLDRLANYGYTF
13,few,TRBJ1-1,TRBV7-2,TRBD1,TGTGCCAGCAGCTCCACAGGGGGCGCGGAAGCTTTCTTT,CASSSTGGAEAFF
14,.,TRBJ2-7,TRBV7-6,.,TGTGCCAGCAGCTTAGCGTCCTACAGCTACGAGCAGTACTTC,CASSLASYSYEQYF
15,.,TRBJ2-3,TRBV5-1,TRBD2,TGCGCCAGCAGCAGGACTAGCGGGAGTGCATATACGCAGTATTTT,CASSRTSGSAYTQYF
17,.,TRBJ2-3,TRBV6-6,TRBD2,TGTGCCAGCAGTTACATAGGGCTAGCGGGAACAACAGGTACGCAGTATTTT,CASSYIGLAGTTGTQYF
13,.,TRBJ2-3,TRBV15,.,TGTGCCACCAGCCCTCTCAGCACAGATACGCAGTATTTT,CATSPLSTDTQYF
15,few,TRBJ2-5,TRBV7-2,TRBD2,TGTGCCAGCAGCTTAGCTAGCGGGGGGCCAGAGACCCAGTACTTC,CASSLASGGPETQYF
15,.,TRBJ2-5,TRBV10-3,.,TGTGACACTATTCGGGGTAGCGGCGGTGGGGAGACCCAGTACTTC,CDTIRGSGGGETQYF
16,few,TRBJ1-2,TRBV4-2,.,TGTGCCAGCAGCCCGGGGGACGGAACCACTAACTATGGCTACACCTTC,CASSPGDGTTNYGYTF
21,.,TRBJ1-6,TRBV10-3,TRBD1,TGTGCCATCAGTGAGCGATGGACAGGCCGTCTAATGGGCTCCTATAATTCACCCCTCCACTTT,CAISERWTGRLMGSYNSPLHF
15,few,TRBJ1-4,TRBV7-2,TRBD1,TGTGCCAGCAGCAAACAGGGGCGGGTAGGGGAAAAACTGTTTTTT,CASSKQGRVGEKLFF
13,.,TRBJ1-1,TRBV18,.,TGTGCCAGCTCATTTTACAGAGCCACTGAAGCTTTCTTT,CASSFYRATEAFF
12,.,TRBJ1-5,TRBV20-1,.,TGCAGTGCTAGTAAGGGGAAGCAGCCCCAGCATTTT,CSASKGKQPQHF
16,.,TRBJ1-2,TRBV3-1,.,TGTGCCAGCAGCCAAGAAGGGGTATCTGGCCCCTATGGCTACACCTTC,CASSQEGVSGPYGYTF
17,few,TRBJ2-3,TRBV4-1,TRBD2,TGCGCCAGCAGCCAAAGTGTACTGGCGGGAGTCCCAGATACGCAGTATTTT,CASSQSVLAGVPDTQYF
15,.,TRBJ1-2,TRBV3-1,.,TGTGCCAGCAGCCAAGATGGGGCCAGGGGCTATGGCTACACCTTC,CASSQDGARGYGYTF
13,.,TRBJ1-5,TRBV2,.,TGTGCCAGCACTACAAATAGCAATCAGCCCCAGCATTTT,CASTTNSNQPQHF
15,.,TRBJ2-7,TRBV7-2,TRBD2,TGTGCCAGCAGCTCGGTTCGGGGGGGCTCCTACGAGCAGTACTTC,CASSSVRGGSYEQYF
16,few,TRBJ2-1,TRBV4-1,.,TGCGCCAGCAGCCAAGTTCAGGTGCTAGCGTTCTATGAGCAGTTCTTC,CASSQVQVLAFYEQFF
17,.,TRBJ1-5,TRBV6-1,.,TGTGCCAGCATAAGAAATAGAGGGCTTGACGGCAATCAGCCCCAGCATTTT,CASIRNRGLDGNQPQHF
14,.,TRBJ2-3,TRBV20-1,.,TGCAGTGCTAGAGATCAAGGGAGATCAGATACGCAGTATTTT,CSARDQGRSDTQYF
13,.,TRBJ2-7,TRBV7-2,.,TGTGCCAGCAGCCGGTCGACGGTATACGAGCAGTACTTC,CASSRSTVYEQYF
13,few,TRBJ1-1,TRBV27,.,TGTGCCAGCAGTTCCCCCCCCTCAGGGAAAGCTTTCTTT,CASSSPPSGKAFF